This TCR beta chain was sequenced during a study of beta chain features in type 1 diabetes. In this sample, this clone turned up once. Antigen unknown. Since all of the isolated RNA was reverse transcribed, expressed TCRB transcripts were what got sequenced. The repertoire was sequenced with immunoSEQ multiplex PCR; TCRdb's copy has only in-frame clones and lacks some. The sample consists of about 240,000 clones, less than 35% of them appearing once. The authors sorted CD4+ naive, central memory, regulatory and stem cell-like memory cells via CD45RO/CCR7/CD25/CD127/CD95/CD27. The ends lost 6 bases at V and 4 bases at J; junction bases unmatched: 7. Germline CDR1 and CDR2: MNHNY and SVGAGI (reference sequence). The CDR3 consists of 16 residues. Whole-study results and caveats: A greater similarity of naive, central memory and Treg TCRB repertoires was seen among patients than among healthy donors.

The chain combines TRBV6-6 with TRBJ2-3; 13 nucleotides line up with TRBD2. The sample taken for sequencing was central memory CD4+ T cells from blood. The receptor's source is a man younger than 40 in good health. CDR3: CASSHLLAGGADTQYF. The DNA for the CDR3 is TGTGCCAGCAGCCACCTACTAGCGGGAGGGGCAGATACGCAGTATTTT.